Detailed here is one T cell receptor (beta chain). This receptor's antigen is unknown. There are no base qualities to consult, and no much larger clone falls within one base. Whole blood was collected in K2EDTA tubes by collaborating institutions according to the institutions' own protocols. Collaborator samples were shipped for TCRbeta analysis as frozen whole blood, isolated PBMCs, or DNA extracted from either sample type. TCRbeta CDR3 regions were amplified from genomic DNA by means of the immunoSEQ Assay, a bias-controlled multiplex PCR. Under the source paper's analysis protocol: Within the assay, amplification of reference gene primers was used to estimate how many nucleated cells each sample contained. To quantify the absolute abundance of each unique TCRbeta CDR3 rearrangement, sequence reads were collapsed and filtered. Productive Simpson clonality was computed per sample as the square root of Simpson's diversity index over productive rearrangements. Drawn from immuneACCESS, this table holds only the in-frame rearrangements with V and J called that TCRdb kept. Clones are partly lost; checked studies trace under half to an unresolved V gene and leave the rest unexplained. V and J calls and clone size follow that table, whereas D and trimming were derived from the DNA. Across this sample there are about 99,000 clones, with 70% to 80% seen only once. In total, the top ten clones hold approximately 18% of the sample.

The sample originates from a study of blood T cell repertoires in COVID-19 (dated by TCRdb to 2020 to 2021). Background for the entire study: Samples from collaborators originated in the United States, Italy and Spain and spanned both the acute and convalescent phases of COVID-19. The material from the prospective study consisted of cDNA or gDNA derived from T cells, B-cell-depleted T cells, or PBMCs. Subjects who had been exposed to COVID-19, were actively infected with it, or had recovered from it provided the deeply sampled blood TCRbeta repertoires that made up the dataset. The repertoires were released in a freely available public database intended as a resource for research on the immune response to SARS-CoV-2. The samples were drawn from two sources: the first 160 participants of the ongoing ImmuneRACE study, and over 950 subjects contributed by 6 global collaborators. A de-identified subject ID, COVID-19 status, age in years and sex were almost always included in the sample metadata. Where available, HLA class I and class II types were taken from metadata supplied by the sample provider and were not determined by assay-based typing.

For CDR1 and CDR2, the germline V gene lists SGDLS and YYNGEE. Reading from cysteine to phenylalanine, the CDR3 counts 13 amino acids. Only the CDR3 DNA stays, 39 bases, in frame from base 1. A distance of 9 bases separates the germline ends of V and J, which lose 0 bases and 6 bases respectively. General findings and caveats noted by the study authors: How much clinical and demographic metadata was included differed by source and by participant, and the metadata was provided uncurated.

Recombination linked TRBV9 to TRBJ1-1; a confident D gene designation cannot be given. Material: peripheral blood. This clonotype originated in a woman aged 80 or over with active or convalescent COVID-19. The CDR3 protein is CASSVAPAAEAFF. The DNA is TGTGCCAGCAGCGTAGCCCCGGCGGCTGAAGCTTTCTTT.